This record looks at one TCR beta chain sequence and its context. Its antigen remains unidentified. Per-base qualities were not stored, and no clone one base away is much larger. TCRbeta CDR3 regions were amplified from genomic DNA by means of the immunoSEQ Assay, a bias-controlled multiplex PCR. The original methods were these. Within the assay, amplification of reference gene primers was used to estimate how many nucleated cells each sample contained. Sequence reads were collapsed and filtered to measure the absolute abundance of every unique TCRbeta CDR3 rearrangement. For each sample, productive Simpson clonality was calculated as the square root of Simpson's diversity index across productive rearrangements. TCRdb took this table from immuneACCESS and kept in-frame rearrangements with V and J called. Such tables lack part of the clones; where checked against another copy, unresolved V genes explain under half of the gap, and the rest is unexplained. Clone size and the V and J calls come from that table; the DNA yielded D and trimming. The sample table records 52,000 or so clones; 60% to 85% of these occur just once. The ten largest clones take up approximately 4.9% of the sample.

This sample was taken from a study of blood T cell repertoires in COVID-19 (dated by TCRdb to about 2020). A note on the overall study: Collaborator samples came from the United States, Italy and Spain and covered acute and convalescent phases of COVID-19. The material from the prospective study consisted of cDNA or gDNA derived from T cells, B-cell-depleted T cells, or PBMCs. The dataset comprised deeply sampled blood TCRbeta repertoires from subjects exposed to, actively infected with, or recovered from COVID-19. The repertoires were made available in a free public database intended to serve as a resource for research on the immune response to SARS-CoV-2. The samples were drawn from two sources: the first 160 participants of the ongoing ImmuneRACE study, and fewer than 1,500 subjects contributed by 6 global collaborators. Nearly every sample came with metadata listing a de-identified subject ID, COVID-19 status, age in years and sex. Where HLA class I and class II types were available, the types were taken from metadata supplied by the sample provider, not from assay-based typing. Findings and caveats that apply to the study as a whole: The quantity of clinical and demographic metadata differed by source and by participant and was supplied without curation.

V loses 4 bases of germline sequence and J loses 4 bases, and the interval between the two ends is 14 bases. Spanning cysteine to phenylalanine, the CDR3 consists of 14 amino acids. Solely the CDR3 DNA is kept, with 42 bases framed from the first base. CDR1 and CDR2 were assigned from the germline V gene (reference sequence) as SGHKS and YYEKEE. Each collaborating institution followed its own protocols to collect whole blood in K2EDTA tubes. For TCRbeta analysis, collaborators shipped samples as frozen whole blood, isolated PBMCs, or DNA extracted from either of those sample types. This TCR was sampled from a human donor in a cohort sampled during active COVID-19. This sequence uses TRBV5-5 and TRBJ1-2; TRBD1 is a possible D gene, resting on 6 matching bases. Sample: peripheral blood. Here the CDR3 is given as CASSRTPDSYGYTF. The sequence in DNA is TGTGCCAGCAGCCGAACGCCGGACAGCTATGGCTACACCTTC. The full variable domain, with segments outside the CDR3 supplied by the reference TRBV5-5 and TRBJ1-2 proteins, appears as DAGVTQSPTHLIKTRGQQVTLRCSPISGHKSVSWYQQVLGQGPQFIFQYYEKEERGRGNFPDRFSARQFPNYSSELNVNALLLGDSALYLCASSRTPDSYGYTFGSGTRLTVV.